The clone carrying this T cell receptor beta chain was recorded a few times. This record belongs to a study of early T cells in non-severe SARS-CoV-2 infection. Overall study: Chains from this unsorted whole-blood bulk RNA could not be paired.

Trimming cost V 2 bases and J 11 bases, with 12 bases left between them. Germline assignment: CDR1 SEHNR and CDR2 FQNEAQ (reference sequence). The CDR3 length is 12 residues. Individual cDNA molecules received unique molecular identifiers during library preparation. TCRdb analysed the 5' RACE reads with MiXCR anew, one entry per CDR3 protein. The repertoire consists of over 60,000 distinct CDR3 sequences, with roughly a tenth occurring once and the leading ten covering around 5.5%. Sequencing input: whole blood. The chain recombines TRBV7-9 with TRBJ1-2, with D uncertain. The sequence was obtained from an adult who was a healthcare worker with PCR-confirmed SARS-CoV-2 infection or an uninfected control (not recorded which). This CDR3 reads CASSLQELGYTF. The CDR3 DNA is TGTGCCAGCAGCTTACAGGAACTGGGTTACACCTTC.